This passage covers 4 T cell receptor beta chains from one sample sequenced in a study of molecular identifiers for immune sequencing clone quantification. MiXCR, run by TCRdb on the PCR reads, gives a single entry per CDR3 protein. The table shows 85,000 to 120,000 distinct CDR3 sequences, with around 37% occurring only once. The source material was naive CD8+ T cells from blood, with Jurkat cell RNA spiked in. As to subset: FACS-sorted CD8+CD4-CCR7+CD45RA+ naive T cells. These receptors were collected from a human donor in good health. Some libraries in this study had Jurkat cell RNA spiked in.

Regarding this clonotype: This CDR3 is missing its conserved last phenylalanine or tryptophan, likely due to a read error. CDR3 DNA: TGTGCCAGCAGCTTAGAGGGAATAGCTGGCAATCAGCCCCAGCATATT. As protein: CASSLEGIAGNQPQHI. The V and J genes are TRBV7-8 and TRBJ1-5; D gene uncertain. This CDR3 is built from 16 residues. Germline V gene data show CDR1 as SGHVS and CDR2 as FQNEAQ. V was shortened by 1 base and J by 2 bases, with 12 bases between the two germline ends.

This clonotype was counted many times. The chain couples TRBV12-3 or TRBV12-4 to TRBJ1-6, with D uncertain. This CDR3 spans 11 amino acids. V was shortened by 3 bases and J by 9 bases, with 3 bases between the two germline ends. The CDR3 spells CASSFGSPLHF. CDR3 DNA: TGTGCCAGCAGTTTCGGTTCACCCCTCCACTTT.

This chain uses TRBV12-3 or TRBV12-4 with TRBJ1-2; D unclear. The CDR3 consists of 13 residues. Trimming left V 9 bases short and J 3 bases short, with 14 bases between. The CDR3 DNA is TGTGCCAGTACTGCCCCGACACACTATGGCTACACCTTC. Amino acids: CASTAPTHYGYTF.

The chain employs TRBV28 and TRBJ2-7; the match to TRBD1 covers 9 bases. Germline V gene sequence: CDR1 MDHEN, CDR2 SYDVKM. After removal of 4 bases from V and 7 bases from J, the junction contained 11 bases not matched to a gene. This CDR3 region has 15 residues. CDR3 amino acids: CASSWPQGARWEQYF. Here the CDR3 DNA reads TGTGCCAGCAGTTGGCCACAGGGGGCGCGATGGGAGCAGTACTTC.